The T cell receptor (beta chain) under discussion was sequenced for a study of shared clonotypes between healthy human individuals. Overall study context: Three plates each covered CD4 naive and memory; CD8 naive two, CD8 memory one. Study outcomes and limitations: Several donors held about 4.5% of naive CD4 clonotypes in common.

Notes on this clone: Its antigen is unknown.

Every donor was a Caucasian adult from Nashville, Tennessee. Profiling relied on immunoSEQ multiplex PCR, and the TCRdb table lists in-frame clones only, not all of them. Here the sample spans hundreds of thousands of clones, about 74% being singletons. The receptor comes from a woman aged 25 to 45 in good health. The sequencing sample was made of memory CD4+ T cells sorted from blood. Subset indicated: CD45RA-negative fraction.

The CDR3 loop reads CASGSSGSISYEQYF. The CDR3 coding sequence is TGTGCCAGCGGTTCTAGCGGGAGCATTTCCTACGAGCAGTACTTC. This chain connects TRBV27 to TRBJ2-7; TRBD2 matches at 10 bases. The germline V gene encodes CDR1 MNHEY and CDR2 SMNVEV (reference sequence). The V and J ends lost 8 bases and 1 base, in that order; junction bases with no gene match: 8. CDR3 size: 15 residues.